This T cell receptor beta chain was sequenced in a study of blood T cell repertoires in COVID-19. Study as a whole: Collection of acute and convalescent COVID-19 samples took place in the United States, Italy and Spain.

Notes on this clone: At the DNA level, this CDR3 is encoded by other sequences in the same sample as well.

In the original processing: It was from reference gene primer amplification that nucleated cell counts were estimated. Method: immunoSEQ multiplex PCR; TCRdb's copy keeps in-frame clones and lacks some. V and J calls and clone size follow that table, whereas D and trimming were derived from the DNA. The table shows around 18,000 clones, with around 91% occurring only once. CDR3 length equals 13 residues. The V and J ends lost 0 bases and 6 bases, in that order; junction bases with no gene match: 2. CDR1 and CDR2 (germline): SGHNT, YYREEE (reference sequence). Sequences were obtained from peripheral blood. This clonotype was sampled from a human donor in a cohort sampled during active COVID-19. This chain joins TRBV5-4 and TRBJ1-2, with 7 bases that match TRBD1. CDR3 coding DNA: TGTGCCAGCAGCTTGGTAGGGGGCGATGGCTACACCTTC. It translates to CASSLVGGDGYTF.